The clone carrying this TCR beta chain was seen a single time. The CDR3 is 16 amino acids. The germline gives CDR1 MGHDK, CDR2 SYGVNS. Germline trimming cut 6 bases from V and 6 bases from J; bases unmatched to any gene: 10. TCRdb's table, derived via immunoSEQ multiplex PCR, lists solely in-frame clones and lacks some. The sample records some 260,000 clones, about 88% being singletons. This specimen comes from a study of cytomegalovirus exposure and HLA in healthy donors. This sequence originates from a man in his late teens or twenties in good health and CMV-seropositive. The chain combines TRBV25-1 with TRBJ2-1; 11 positions match TRBD2. Sequencing was carried out using PBMCs. DNA for the CDR3: TGTGCCAGCAGCCCTCCCGGGACTAGCGGATTCAATGAGCAGTTCTTC. Protein product: CASSPPGTSGFNEQFF.